Listed below are T cell receptor beta chains from one sample, sequenced in a study of PD-L1 blockade in urothelial cancer. The assay was immunoSEQ multiplex PCR, and TCRdb's table has in-frame clones only and misses some. There are about 48,000 clones in the sample; about four fifths occur only once, and 8.8% lies in the top ten. The sequencing here drew on PBMCs, taken around atezolizumab (anti-PD-L1) treatment. The receptors derive from a man between 65 and 85 years old with urothelial cancer. CDR3s include the opening cysteine and the closing phenylalanine or tryptophan. The D gene is left open where the match is weak. Size is stated for part of the rows, as once, few or many counts, or as a class when the clone is expanded.

clone_size | d_call | j_call | v_call | cdr3_aa | cdr3_nt
- | TRBD2 | TRBJ2-7 | TRBV7-6 | CASSPSGRSYEQYF | TGTGCCAGCAGCCCCAGCGGGAGGAGCTACGAGCAGTACTTC
few | - | TRBJ2-5 | TRBV2 | CASKILGGETQYF | TGTGCCAGCAAGATCCTAGGAGGGGAGACCCAGTACTTC
- | - | TRBJ2-3 | TRBV5-1 | CASSLTGDTQYF | TGCGCCAGCAGCCTCACAGGGGATACGCAGTATTTT
- | TRBD1 | TRBJ2-7 | TRBV7-8 | CASSPGGGKSYEQYF | TGTGCCAGCTCTCCAGGGGGCGGGAAGTCCTACGAGCAGTACTTC
- | - | TRBJ2-1 | TRBV9 | CASSSRSSSSYNEQFF | TGTGCCAGCAGCTCCCGGAGCTCCAGCTCCTACAATGAGCAGTTCTTC
once | - | TRBJ2-3 | TRBV9 | CASSVGGGSTDTQYF | TGTGCCAGCAGCGTAGGAGGCGGGAGCACAGATACGCAGTATTTT
- | - | TRBJ2-7 | TRBV15 | CATSRDGLAWEQYF | TGTGCCACCAGCAGAGATGGGCTAGCTTGGGAGCAGTACTTC
- | - | TRBJ2-2 | TRBV29-1 | CSVQDRLLTGELFF | TGCAGCGTCCAAGACCGACTCCTCACCGGGGAGCTGTTTTTT
- | - | TRBJ2-2 | TRBV2 | CASSYYLGGGELFF | TGTGCCAGCAGTTATTACCTCGGGGGCGGGGAGCTGTTTTTT
- | - | TRBJ1-4 | TRBV14 | CASSLPFGKLFF | TGTGCCAGCAGCCTGCCCTTCGGGAAACTGTTTTTT
- | TRBD1 | TRBJ1-2 | TRBV10-3 | CAIRKQGATYGYTF | TGTGCCATCAGGAAACAGGGGGCGACGTATGGCTACACCTTC
- | - | TRBJ2-7 | TRBV18 | CASSQESDYEQYF | TGTGCCAGCTCACAGGAGAGCGACTACGAGCAGTACTTC
- | - | TRBJ2-1 | TRBV6-1 | CASNEPGLGPFF | TGTGCCAGCAACGAACCAGGGTTGGGTCCGTTCTTC
- | TRBD1 | TRBJ1-5 | TRBV7-9 | CASSLGGGNNQPQHF | TGTGCCAGCAGCTTAGGAGGGGGCAACAATCAGCCCCAGCATTTT
- | - | TRBJ1-4 | TRBV5-4 | CASSLEGGTNEKLFF | TGTGCCAGCAGCTTGGAAGGGGGAACTAATGAAAAACTGTTTTTT
- | TRBD1 | TRBJ2-7 | TRBV27 | CASSLLGQGGSSSYEQYF | TGTGCCAGCAGTCTACTCGGACAGGGGGGCTCCTCCTCCTACGAGCAGTACTTC
- | - | TRBJ1-2 | TRBV28 | CASSLGHYGYTF | TGTGCCAGCAGTTTAGGGCACTATGGCTACACCTTC
- | - | TRBJ1-1 | TRBV13 | CASSLAGSNTEAFF | TGTGCCAGCAGCTTAGCAGGGTCGAACACTGAAGCTTTCTTT
- | - | TRBJ2-2 | TRBV14 | CASSQEAGTGELFF | TGTGCCAGCAGCCAAGAAGCAGGCACCGGGGAGCTGTTTTTT
- | TRBD2 | TRBJ2-1 | TRBV6-1 | CASSALASYNEQFF | TGTGCCAGCAGCGCACTAGCGTCCTACAATGAGCAGTTCTTC
- | - | TRBJ1-2 | TRBV19 | CASHRTQSNYGYTF | TGTGCCAGCCACAGGACACAATCTAACTATGGCTACACCTTC
few | - | TRBJ1-5 | TRBV6-5 | CASSYGGGQPQHF | TGTGCCAGCAGTTATGGGGGGGGTCAGCCCCAGCATTTT
- | TRBD1 | TRBJ2-1 | TRBV5-1 | CASSLPGQVNEQFF | TGCGCCAGCAGCTTGCCGGGACAGGTCAATGAGCAGTTCTTC
- | TRBD2 | TRBJ2-2 | TRBV4-1 | CASSQGGIAGIGAGELFF | TGCGCCAGCAGCCAGGGGGGGATAGCGGGGATAGGAGCCGGGGAGCTGTTTTTT
- | - | TRBJ1-4 | TRBV28 | CASSQPVEKLFF | TGTGCCAGCAGTCAACCAGTTGAAAAACTGTTTTTT
- | TRBD1 | TRBJ1-4 | TRBV7-7 | CASSLGRGRNEKLFF | TGTGCTAGCAGCTTAGGCAGGGGGCGTAATGAAAAACTGTTTTTT
few | TRBD2 | TRBJ2-1 | TRBV11-2 | CATTPLAGSSYNEQFF | TGTGCCACCACCCCCCTAGCGGGCAGCTCCTACAATGAGCAGTTCTTC
- | - | TRBJ1-4 | TRBV19 | CALMIRPNEKLFF | TGTGCTCTTATGATCAGGCCTAATGAAAAACTGTTTTTT
- | - | TRBJ2-7 | TRBV10-2 | CASSESRERAYEQYF | TGCGCCAGCAGTGAGTCGAGGGAGAGAGCCTACGAGCAGTACTTC
- | TRBD2 | TRBJ2-7 | TRBV10-3 | CAINGGTDEQYF | TGTGCCATCAACGGGGGGACGGACGAGCAGTACTTC
- | - | TRBJ2-1 | TRBV30 | CAWSGGAYYNEQFF | TGTGCCTGGAGTGGTGGGGCTTACTACAATGAGCAGTTCTTC
- | TRBD2 | TRBJ2-1 | TRBV30 | CAWTSGRWSYNEQFF | TGTGCCTGGACTAGCGGGAGGTGGTCCTACAATGAGCAGTTCTTC
- | - | TRBJ2-2 | TRBV7-9 | CASSLASTGELFF | TGTGCCAGCAGCTTAGCGAGCACCGGGGAGCTGTTTTTT
- | - | TRBJ2-7 | TRBV19 | CASSIWSGDPYEQYF | TGTGCCAGTAGTATTTGGTCAGGGGACCCCTACGAGCAGTACTTC
- | TRBD1 | TRBJ2-3 | TRBV11-3 | CASSLAGTESTDTQYF | TGTGCCAGCAGCTTAGCCGGGACAGAGAGCACAGATACGCAGTATTTT
- | - | TRBJ2-5 | TRBV5-1 | CASSLGVTGFQETQYF | TGCGCCAGCAGCTTGGGGGTAACAGGGTTCCAAGAGACCCAGTACTTC
- | - | TRBJ1-5 | TRBV7-8 | CASSPKPLQVLGNQPQHF | TGTGCCAGCAGCCCGAAACCTTTACAGGTGCTGGGCAATCAGCCCCAGCATTTT
once | - | TRBJ1-4 | TRBV6-1 | CASKGDEKLFF | TGTGCCAGCAAGGGGGATGAAAAACTGTTTTTT
- | - | TRBJ1-5 | TRBV28 | CASRNNRGNQPQHF | TGTGCCAGCAGAAACAACAGGGGCAATCAGCCCCAGCATTTT
- | TRBD2 | TRBJ2-1 | TRBV10-1 | CASSEGSGSYNEQFF | TGCGCCAGCAGTGAAGGTAGCGGGAGTTACAATGAGCAGTTCTTC
few | - | TRBJ1-4 | TRBV19 | CASSTRHNGEKLFF | TGTGCCAGTAGTACTCGACATAACGGTGAAAAACTGTTTTTT
- | TRBD2 | TRBJ2-2 | TRBV10-1 | CASSERLAGTGELFF | TGCGCCAGCAGTGAAAGGCTAGCGGGGACCGGGGAGCTGTTTTTT
- | - | TRBJ2-5 | TRBV5-6 | CASSPRDRDGTQYF | TGTGCCAGCAGCCCGAGGGATAGAGATGGGACCCAGTACTTC
- | TRBD1 | TRBJ1-4 | TRBV5-1 | CASSSNRDRGTANEKLFF | TGCGCCAGCAGTTCCAACCGGGACAGGGGGACGGCAAATGAAAAACTGTTTTTT
- | TRBD1 | TRBJ2-2 | TRBV11-2 | CASSSGQANTGELFF | TGTGCCAGCAGCTCAGGACAGGCCAACACCGGGGAGCTGTTTTTT
- | TRBD2 | TRBJ2-4 | TRBV14 | CASSPGLAGGNIQYF | TGTGCCAGCAGCCCGGGACTAGCGGGAGGAAACATTCAGTACTTC
- | - | TRBJ2-5 | TRBV30 | CAWSVRGYQETQYF | TGTGCCTGGAGTGTAAGGGGGTACCAAGAGACCCAGTACTTC
- | TRBD1 | TRBJ1-5 | TRBV27 | CASSALTGDQPQHF | TGTGCCAGCAGTGCTCTGACAGGGGATCAGCCCCAGCATTTT
- | TRBD1 | TRBJ2-7 | TRBV25-1 | CASRGQGASEQYF | TGTGCCAGCAGGGGACAGGGGGCGAGCGAGCAGTACTTC
- | TRBD1 | TRBJ1-5 | TRBV28 | CASSFTDGQGLSNQPQHF | TGTGCCAGCAGTTTTACCGATGGACAGGGACTTAGCAATCAGCCCCAGCATTTT